The T cell receptor (beta chain) under discussion was sequenced for a study of T-cell memory formation after mild COVID-19 (dated by TCRdb to the early 2020s). About the study as a whole: Most TCR sequence clusters were specific to one of the two donors. The cohort comprised two young, previously healthy adult volunteers, one female and one male. Longitudinal TCRalpha and TCRbeta repertoire sequencing tracked T-cell clones expanding and contracting after mild COVID-19 in a couple of donors.

The run used an Illumina NovaSeq 6000. TCRalpha and TCRbeta cDNA libraries were built by 5'RACE with constant-segment primers, adding sample barcodes and unique molecular identifiers. Trizol reagent was used to extract RNA from every sample. Library amplification was performed in two PCR steps, and a second sample barcode and Illumina TruSeq adapters were introduced in the second step. The libraries were sequenced on an Illumina NovaSeq using 2 x 150 bp paired-end reads. Under the source paper's analysis protocol: Reads were demultiplexed and collapsed into UMI-guided consensus sequences with migec v1.2.7. Using mixcr v2.1.11, the UMI consensuses were aligned to TRA and TRB V and J templates and assembled into clonotypes. A clonotype was counted as expanded or contracted only if both edgeR and NoisET called the change significant, with noise models trained on biological replicates. For edgeR calls, the thresholds were a false discovery rate-adjusted p below 0.01 and a log2 fold-change of 1. As an exploratory analysis of dynamics, PCA with hierarchical clustering was applied to max-normalized trajectories of the 1000 most abundant clonotypes. The CD4 or CD8 phenotype of responding clones was assigned using the separately sequenced CD4+ and CD8+ repertoires. TCRdb reran the public reads through fastp at Q25 and MiXCR, keeping productive beta chains. Every distinct CDR3 protein forms one entry, paired with its most common genes and DNA. For this entry, the V and J calls and clone size follow TCRdb and not the study's own pipeline. The sample table lists a few hundred thousand distinct CDR3 sequences, 7% to 10% of them with a count of one. The ten biggest clones cover roughly 22% of the sample.

This clonotype came up many times. Its antigen is not yet known. Per-base qualities were not stored, and no clone one base away is much larger. CDR1 SGHRS and CDR2 YFSETQ were looked up in the germline V gene. There are 15 amino acids in the CDR3, from cysteine to phenylalanine inclusive. Solely the CDR3 DNA is kept, with 45 bases framed from the first base. Here V drops 4 bases and J drops 5 bases, and the junction holds 6 bases not matched to any gene. Ficoll-Paque density gradient centrifugation was the method used to isolate PBMCs. Study-level results and caveats: Only a couple of mild cases were covered in the study, and larger cohorts including severe cases with pre-infection samples were considered necessary. Some responding clones were detected in pre-infection memory, suggesting pre-existing cross-reactive memory T cells joined the SARS-CoV-2 response. The second-wave clones that peaked on day 37 were not confirmed to be SARS-CoV-2 specific. Contracting CD4+ clones were found mainly in CM and EM memory subsets, while CD8+ clones were enriched in EMRA. From day 15 to 85, contracting clones showed balanced CD4/CD8 phenotypes, whereas a second wave of clones that expanded from day 15 to 37 leaned towards CD4+.

This TCR was sampled from a man aged 18-30 years who had mild COVID-19 (a few samples of this study predate the infection). The sample titles of this study are shuffled in the database, so cell type and time point are left out; the donor was told from shared clones. This sequence uses TRBV5-1 and TRBJ2-4; TRBD1 aligns with 10 central bases. Sequencing was performed on PBMCs or a T cell subset sorted from them (not recorded which). The CDR3 protein sequence reads: CASSTMGQGQNIQYF. The bases read TGCGCCAGCAGCACCATGGGACAGGGGCAAAACATTCAGTACTTC.